Listed here is a single T cell receptor beta chain. Antigen specificity is unknown. The source of the sample is a study of T cell repertoires in cytomegalovirus infection. Across the whole study: CMV infection plus the matching HLA type was flagged by public TCR beta signatures.

General study results and limits: CMV carriers with the relevant HLA were identified by cumulative public TCR beta family frequency.

TCRdb itself ran the reads through MiXCR, one entry per CDR3 protein. The data contain 450,000 to 600,000 distinct CDR3 sequences, about 33% of them singletons. Trimming left V 4 bases short and J 4 bases short, with 13 bases between. Germline lookup yields CDR1 SGHAT and CDR2 FQNNGV. The CDR3 has 14 amino acids. The starting material was cultured PBMCs, obtained from culture after CMV antigen stimulation. This chain uses TRBV11-2 with TRBJ1-2; TRBD1 might be the D (6 bases). The TCR was taken from a human donor in good health (CMV status not recorded). Some clones in this sample may be carry-over from other donors' samples. CDR3: CASSSPGGFYGYTF. The CDR3 DNA is TGTGCCAGCAGCTCCCCTGGGGGCTTCTATGGCTACACCTTC.